The clone carrying this T cell receptor (beta chain) occurred a few times. As yet, its antigen is unknown. In germline, CDR1 is MDHEN, CDR2 SYDVKM. This CDR3 region has 14 residues. V was clipped by 6 bases and J by 3 bases; unmatched bases: 7. This sample was included in a study of CD8 T cells in ankylosing spondylitis. The study's findings and limits: Within ankylosing spondylitis blood, a TCR beta motif made up of several highly homologous variants appeared to be characteristic. There was reportedly significant enrichment of clones that were disease-linked in matched ankylosing spondylitis synovial fluid. The disease-linked clones had a CD8+ phenotype and low blood frequencies.

With molecular barcodes, quantitative 5'-RACE was used to make the TCR beta libraries. A single record per CDR3 protein comes from TCRdb applying MiXCR to the 5' RACE reads. This sample has approximately 140,000 distinct CDR3 sequences; 7% to 10% occur once, and the top ten carry about 7.3%. The chain is built from TRBV28 and TRBJ2-5; 7 nucleotides line up with TRBD1. The receptor comes from a male donor with ankylosing spondylitis. The sample was synovial fluid, either unsorted or a sorted T cell fraction (not recorded which). For the CDR3, the DNA is TGTGCCAGCAGGCCCGGGACAGCCGAAGAGACCCAGTACTTC. Translated: CASRPGTAEETQYF.